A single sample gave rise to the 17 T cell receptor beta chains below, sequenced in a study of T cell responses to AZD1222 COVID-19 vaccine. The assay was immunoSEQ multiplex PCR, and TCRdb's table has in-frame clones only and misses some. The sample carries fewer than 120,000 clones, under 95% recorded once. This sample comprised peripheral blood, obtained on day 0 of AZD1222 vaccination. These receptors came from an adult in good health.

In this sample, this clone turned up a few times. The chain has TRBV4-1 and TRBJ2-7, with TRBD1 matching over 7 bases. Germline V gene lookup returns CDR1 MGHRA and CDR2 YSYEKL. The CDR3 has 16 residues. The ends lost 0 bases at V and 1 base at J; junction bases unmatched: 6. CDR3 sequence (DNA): TGCGCCAGCAGCCAAGAAGACAGGGCGCTATCCTACGAGCAGTACTTC. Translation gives CASSQEDRALSYEQYF.

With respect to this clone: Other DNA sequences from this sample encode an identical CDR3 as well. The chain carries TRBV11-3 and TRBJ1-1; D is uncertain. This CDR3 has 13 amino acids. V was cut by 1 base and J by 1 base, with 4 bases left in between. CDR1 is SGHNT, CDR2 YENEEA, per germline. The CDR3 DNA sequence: TGTGCCAGCAGCTTAGGACGGAACACTGAAGCTTTCTTT. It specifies CASSLGRNTEAFF.

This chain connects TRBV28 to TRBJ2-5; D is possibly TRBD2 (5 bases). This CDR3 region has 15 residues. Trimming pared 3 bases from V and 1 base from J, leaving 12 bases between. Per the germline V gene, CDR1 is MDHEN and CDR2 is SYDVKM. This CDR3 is CASSLSSGIQETQYF. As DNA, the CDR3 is TGTGCCAGCAGTTTGTCCTCGGGGATCCAAGAGACCCAGTACTTC. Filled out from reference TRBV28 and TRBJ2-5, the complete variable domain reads DVKVTQSSRYLVKRTGEKVFLECVQDMDHENMFWYRQDPGLGLRLIYFSYDVKMKEKGDIPEGYSVSREKKERFSLILESASTNQTSMYLCASSLSSGIQETQYFGPGTRLLVL.

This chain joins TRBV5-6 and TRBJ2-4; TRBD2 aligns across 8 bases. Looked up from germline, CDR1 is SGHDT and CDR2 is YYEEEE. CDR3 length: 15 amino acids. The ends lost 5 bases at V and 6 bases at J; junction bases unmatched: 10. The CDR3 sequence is CASSAGRGGGNIQYF. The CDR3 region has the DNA TGTGCCAGCAGTGCCGGACGGGGGGGCGGAAACATTCAGTACTTC.

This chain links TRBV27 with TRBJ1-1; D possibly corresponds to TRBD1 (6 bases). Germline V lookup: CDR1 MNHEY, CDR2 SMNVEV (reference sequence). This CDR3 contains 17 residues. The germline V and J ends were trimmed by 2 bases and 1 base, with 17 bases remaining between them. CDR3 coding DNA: TGTGCCAGCAGTTTAGACTATTGGGGGGCCTCGAACACTGAAGCTTTCTTT. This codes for CASSLDYWGASNTEAFF.

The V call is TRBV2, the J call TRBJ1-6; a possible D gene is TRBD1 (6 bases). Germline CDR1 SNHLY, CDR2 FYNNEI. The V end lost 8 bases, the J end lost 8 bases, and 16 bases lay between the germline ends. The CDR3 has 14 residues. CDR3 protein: CASDGGLRYSPLHF. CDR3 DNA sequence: TGTGCCAGCGATGGGGGGCTCAGGTATTCACCCCTCCACTTT.

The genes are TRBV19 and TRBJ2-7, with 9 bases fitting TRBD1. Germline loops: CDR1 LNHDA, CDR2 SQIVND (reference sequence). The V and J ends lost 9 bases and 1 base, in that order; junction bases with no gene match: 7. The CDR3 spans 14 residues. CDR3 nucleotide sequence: TGTGCCAGCCGGGACAGGGTTGAATCCTACGAGCAGTACTTC. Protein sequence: CASRDRVESYEQYF.

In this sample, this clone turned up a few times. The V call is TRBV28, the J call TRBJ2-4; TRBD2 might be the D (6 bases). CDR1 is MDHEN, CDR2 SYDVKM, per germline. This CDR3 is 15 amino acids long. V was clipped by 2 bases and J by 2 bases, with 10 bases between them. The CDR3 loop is CASSLPGVSKNIQYF. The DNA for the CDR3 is TGTGCCAGCAGTTTACCGGGGGTATCCAAAAACATTCAGTACTTC.

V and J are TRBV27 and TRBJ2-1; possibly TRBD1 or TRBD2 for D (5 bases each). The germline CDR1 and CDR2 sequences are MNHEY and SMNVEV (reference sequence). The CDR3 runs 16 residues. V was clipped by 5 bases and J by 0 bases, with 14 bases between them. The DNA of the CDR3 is TGTGCCAGCAGTGGGGGTTTAGGAACCTCCTACAATGAGCAGTTCTTC. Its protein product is CASSGGLGTSYNEQFF.

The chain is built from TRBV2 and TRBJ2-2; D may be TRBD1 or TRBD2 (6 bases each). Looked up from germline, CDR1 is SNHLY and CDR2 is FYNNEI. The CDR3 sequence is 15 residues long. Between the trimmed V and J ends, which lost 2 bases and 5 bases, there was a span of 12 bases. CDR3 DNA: TGTGCCAGCAGTGAAACGGGGGCGCTGACCGGGGAGCTGTTTTTT. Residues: CASSETGALTGELFF.

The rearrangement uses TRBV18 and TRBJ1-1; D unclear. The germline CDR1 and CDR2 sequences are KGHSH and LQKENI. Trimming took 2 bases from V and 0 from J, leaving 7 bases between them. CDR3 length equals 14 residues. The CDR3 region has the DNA TGTGCCAGCTCACCATCATGGTTGAACACTGAAGCTTTCTTT. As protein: CASSPSWLNTEAFF.

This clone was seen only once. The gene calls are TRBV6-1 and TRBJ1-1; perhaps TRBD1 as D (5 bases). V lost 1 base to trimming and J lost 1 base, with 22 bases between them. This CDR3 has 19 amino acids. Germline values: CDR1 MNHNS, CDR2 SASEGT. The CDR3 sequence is CASSEEGLGRAVPNTEAFF. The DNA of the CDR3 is TGTGCCAGCAGTGAAGAAGGGCTCGGCAGGGCAGTCCCGAACACTGAAGCTTTCTTT.

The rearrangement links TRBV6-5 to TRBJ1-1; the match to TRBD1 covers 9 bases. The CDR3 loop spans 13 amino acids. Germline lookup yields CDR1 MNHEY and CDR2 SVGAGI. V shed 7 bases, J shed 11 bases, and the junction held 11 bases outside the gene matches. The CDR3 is CASIPDRGSDAFF. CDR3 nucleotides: TGTGCCAGCATTCCCGACAGGGGGAGTGACGCTTTCTTT.

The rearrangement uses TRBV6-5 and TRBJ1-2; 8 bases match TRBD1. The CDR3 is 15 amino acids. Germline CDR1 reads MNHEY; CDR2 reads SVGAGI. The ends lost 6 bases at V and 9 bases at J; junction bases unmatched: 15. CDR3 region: CASSSQRQGAGSYTF. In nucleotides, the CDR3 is TGTGCCAGCAGCTCGCAGAGGCAGGGGGCCGGTAGCTACACCTTC.

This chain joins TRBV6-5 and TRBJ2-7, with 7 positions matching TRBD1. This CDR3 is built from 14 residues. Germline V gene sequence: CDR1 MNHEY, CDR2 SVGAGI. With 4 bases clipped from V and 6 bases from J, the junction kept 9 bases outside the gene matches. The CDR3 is CASSFRTGTGEQYF. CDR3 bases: TGTGCCAGCAGTTTTCGGACAGGTACGGGCGAGCAGTACTTC.

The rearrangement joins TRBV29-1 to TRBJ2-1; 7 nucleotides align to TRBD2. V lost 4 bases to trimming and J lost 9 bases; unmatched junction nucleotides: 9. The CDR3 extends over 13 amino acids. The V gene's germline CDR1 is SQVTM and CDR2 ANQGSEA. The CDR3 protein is CSVGHGLVPEQFF. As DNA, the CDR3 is TGCAGCGTTGGGCACGGACTAGTCCCTGAGCAGTTCTTC.

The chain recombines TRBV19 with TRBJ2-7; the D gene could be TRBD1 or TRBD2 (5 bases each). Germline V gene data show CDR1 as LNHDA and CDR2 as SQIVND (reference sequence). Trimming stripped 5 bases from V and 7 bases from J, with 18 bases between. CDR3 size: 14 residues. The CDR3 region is CASSFRQPRGEQYF. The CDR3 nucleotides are TGTGCCAGTAGTTTTCGACAGCCCAGAGGGGAGCAGTACTTC.